One and the same sample provided the 8 T cell receptor beta chains below, sequenced in a study of cytomegalovirus exposure and HLA in healthy donors. Both 60 Vbeta primers and 13 Jbeta primers went into the PCR. Using immunoSEQ multiplex PCR, the repertoire was profiled, and TCRdb retains in-frame clones only, with some absent. The sample records around 160,000 clones, 60% to 80% being singletons. The source material was PBMCs. These receptors came from a middle-aged woman in good health and CMV-seropositive.

The chain is built from TRBV19 and TRBJ1-2; TRBD1 is a possible D gene (6 bases). The CDR3 consists of 14 residues. Trimming pared 5 bases from V and 4 bases from J, leaving 14 bases between. Germline values: CDR1 LNHDA, CDR2 SQIVND (reference sequence). The CDR3 here is CASSQRGHSYGYTF. Written as DNA, the CDR3 is TGTGCCAGTAGTCAAAGGGGACATAGCTATGGCTACACCTTC.

V usage is TRBV19 and J usage is TRBJ1-5, with 7 bases that match TRBD1. The junction had 7 bases not matched to a gene; V was cut back by 7 bases and J by 1 base. Germline V gene data show CDR1 as LNHDA and CDR2 as SQIVND (reference sequence). This CDR3 is built from 15 residues. CDR3 sequence reads: CASTNRGVSNQPQHF. Here the CDR3 DNA reads TGTGCCAGTACCAACAGGGGTGTAAGCAATCAGCCCCAGCATTTT.

This clone showed up just a few times. The genes are TRBV19 and TRBJ1-5, with TRBD1 as a possible D gene (5 bases). Trimming left V 5 bases short and J 5 bases short, with 10 bases between. The CDR3 spans 13 residues. Germline V gene data show CDR1 as LNHDA and CDR2 as SQIVND (reference sequence). CDR3 sequence (DNA): TGTGCCAGTAGTGTCCAGGGCGATCAGCCCCAGCATTTT. The encoded protein is CASSVQGDQPQHF.

The chain has TRBV7-2 and TRBJ2-3; D might be TRBD1 (5 bases). The length of the CDR3 is 15 residues. Trimming left V 4 bases short and J 0 bases short, with 11 bases between. Germline CDR1 reads SGHTA; CDR2 reads FQGNSA. CDR3 nucleotides: TGTGCCAGCAGCTCCCAAGGGGTGAGCACAGATACGCAGTATTTT. It is translated as CASSSQGVSTDTQYF. Full variable domain (missing parts from reference TRBV7-2 and TRBJ2-3): GAGVSQSPSNKVTEKGKDVELRCDPISGHTALYWYRQSLGQGLEFLIYFQGNSAPDKSGLPSDRFSAERTGGSVSTLTIQRTQQEDSAVYLCASSSQGVSTDTQYFGPGTRLTVL.

The chain recombines TRBV9 with TRBJ1-2; maybe TRBD1 (5 bases). This CDR3 contains 13 residues. V lost 0 bases to trimming and J lost 8 bases, with 11 bases between them. From germline, CDR1 is SGDLS and CDR2 YYNGEE. The CDR3, as DNA: TGTGCCAGCAGCGTAGGGGGGGACGGCGGCTACACCTTC. The encoded protein is CASSVGGDGGYTF.

The chain employs TRBV4-3 and TRBJ2-2; perhaps TRBD2 as D (5 bases). Trimming left V 5 bases short and J 7 bases short, with 20 bases between. The germline gives CDR1 LGHNA, CDR2 YSLEER. This CDR3 spans 16 amino acids. The CDR3 DNA sequence: TGCGCCAGCAGCTGGGGTGACGAAAGCGGTGGCGGGGAGCTGTTTTTT. Protein sequence: CASSWGDESGGGELFF.

V is TRBV6-6 and J is TRBJ2-2, with a possible D match to TRBD1 (6 bases). Trimming took off 3 bases at V and 5 bases at J, with 16 bases between the two ends. Germline V gives CDR1 MNHNY, CDR2 SVGAGI (reference sequence). The CDR3 runs to 16 residues. The CDR3 bases are TGTGCCAGCAGTTATTGGCAGGGGTCAAGGACCGGGGAGCTGTTTTTT. Protein product: CASSYWQGSRTGELFF.

J is TRBJ2-1 and V is TRBV9, with 10 nucleotides matching TRBD2. The V and J ends lost 4 bases and 9 bases, in that order; junction bases with no gene match: 16. Germline V gene lookup returns CDR1 SGDLS and CDR2 YYNGEE. CDR3 length equals 17 residues. CDR3 protein: CASSRKPLAGVDGEQFF. DNA for the CDR3: TGTGCCAGCAGCAGAAAGCCTCTAGCGGGAGTCGACGGTGAGCAGTTCTTC.